This T cell receptor beta chain was recorded in a study of naive and memory T cell subsets. Both TRBC1 and TRBC2 were covered by a beta constant-region primer of two equimolar oligonucleotides. Ligated cDNA was amplified by four rounds of PCR with nested alpha and beta constant-region primers and SP2. Using its own MiXCR run on the UMI-ligation and nested PCR reads, TCRdb lists one record per CDR3 protein. Of 6,000 to 8,000 distinct CDR3 sequences in the sample, approximately 26% were seen once. Note on this clonotype: Its specificity is not known.

Effector memory cells were sorted as CD45RA-CD27-, EMRA cells as CD45RA+CD27-. Study-level points and caveats: No ground truth validated the naive and memory repertoire findings. In naive cells, over 90% of TCR sequences were seen only once.

After removal of 4 bases from V and 7 bases from J, the junction contained 6 bases not matched to a gene. Germline assignment: CDR1 SGHVS and CDR2 FNYEAQ. The CDR3 runs to 16 residues. Material for sequencing was CD8+ TEMRA cells from blood. Indicated subset: effector memory re-expressing CD45RA, CD45RA+ CD27-. This receptor was obtained from a human donor in good health. V gene TRBV7-6 combines with J gene TRBJ2-1; 14 positions agree with TRBD2. The CDR3 spells CASSWVTSGRGNEQFF. The CDR3, as DNA: TGTGCCAGCAGCTGGGTGACTAGCGGGAGGGGTAATGAGCAGTTCTTC.